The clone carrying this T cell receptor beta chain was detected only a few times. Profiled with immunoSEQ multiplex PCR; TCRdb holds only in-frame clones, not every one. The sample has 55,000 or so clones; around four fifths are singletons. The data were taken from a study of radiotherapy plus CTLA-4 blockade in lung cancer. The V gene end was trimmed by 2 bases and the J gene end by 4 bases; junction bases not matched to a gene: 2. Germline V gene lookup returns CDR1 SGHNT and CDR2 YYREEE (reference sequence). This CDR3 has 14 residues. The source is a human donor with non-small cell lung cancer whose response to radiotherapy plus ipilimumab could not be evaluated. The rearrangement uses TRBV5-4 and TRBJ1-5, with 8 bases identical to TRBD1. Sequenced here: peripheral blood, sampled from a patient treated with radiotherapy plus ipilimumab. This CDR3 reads CASSFQGANQPQHF. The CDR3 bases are TGTGCCAGCAGCTTCCAGGGGGCGAATCAGCCCCAGCATTTT.